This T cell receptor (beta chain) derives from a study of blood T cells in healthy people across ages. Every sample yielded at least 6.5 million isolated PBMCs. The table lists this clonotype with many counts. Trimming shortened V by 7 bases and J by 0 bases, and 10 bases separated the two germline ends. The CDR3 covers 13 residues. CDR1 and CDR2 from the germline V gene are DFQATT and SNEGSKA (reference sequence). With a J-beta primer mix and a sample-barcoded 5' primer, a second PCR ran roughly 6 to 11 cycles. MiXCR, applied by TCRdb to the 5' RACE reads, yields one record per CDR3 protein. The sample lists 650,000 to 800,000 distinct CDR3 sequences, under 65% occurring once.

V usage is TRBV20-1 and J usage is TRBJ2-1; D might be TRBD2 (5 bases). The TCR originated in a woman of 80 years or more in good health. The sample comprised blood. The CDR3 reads CSVEGFSYNEQFF. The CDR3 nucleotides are TGCAGTGTTGAGGGTTTCTCCTACAATGAGCAGTTCTTC.